This T cell receptor (beta chain) was recovered during a study of post-analysis software for immune sequencing data. Study outcomes and limitations: TRBV segments more frequent in patients than in controls numbered a few and included TRBV5-6, TRBV5-1 and TRBV20-1.

This clonotype was seen a handful of times. Its cognate antigen is unknown. Incorporated into the TCR beta cDNA libraries were unique molecular identifiers, which served to reduce PCR and sequencing biases. MiXCR was run by TCRdb on the PCR reads, yielding one entry per CDR3 protein. The data show about 540,000 distinct CDR3 sequences, around a third seen once. Per germline, CDR1 SGHAT and CDR2 FQNNGV. Trimming pared 2 bases from V and 14 bases from J, leaving 12 bases between. This CDR3 has 12 residues. V usage is TRBV11-2 and J usage is TRBJ1-4; a weak D match, TRBD1 (5 bases). The receptor comes from a girl under 18 with multiple sclerosis. The material sequenced was blood. The CDR3, as DNA: TGTGCCAGCAGCTTATCAGGGAAGCGGCTGTTTTTT. Translating it yields CASSLSGKRLFF.